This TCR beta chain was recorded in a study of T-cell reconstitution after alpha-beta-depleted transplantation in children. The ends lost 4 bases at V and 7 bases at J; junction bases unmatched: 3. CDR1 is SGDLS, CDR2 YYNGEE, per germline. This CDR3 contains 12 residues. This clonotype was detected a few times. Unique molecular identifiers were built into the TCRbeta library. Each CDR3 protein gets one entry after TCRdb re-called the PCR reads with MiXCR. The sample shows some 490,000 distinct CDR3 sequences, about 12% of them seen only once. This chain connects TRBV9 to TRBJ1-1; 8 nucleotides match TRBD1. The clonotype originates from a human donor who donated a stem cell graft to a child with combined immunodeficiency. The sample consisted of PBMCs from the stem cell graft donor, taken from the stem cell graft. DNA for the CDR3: TGTGCCAGCAGCACAGGGGGTCATGAAGCTTTCTTT. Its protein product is CASSTGGHEAFF.